These T cell receptor beta chains were read from a single sample in a study of T cells expressing NK-cell markers. TCRdb re-called the 5' RACE reads and catalogs CDR3 proteins one per entry, DNA excluded. The specimen's table records 500,000 to 600,000 distinct CDR3 sequences. The sequenced material came from blood T cells: a sorted CD56 or NKG2C T cell subset, CD4+ or CD8+ T cells, or bulk PBMC T cells (not recorded which). These receptors originate from a man younger than 35 in good health. Both conserved end residues are part of each CDR3.

TRBV9	TRBJ2-3	CASSVDGSGETSTDTQYF
TRBV29-1	TRBJ2-3	CSVEGGGTDTQYF
TRBV5-5	TRBJ2-1	CASSLVPSGRAPNEQFF
TRBV6-2/TRBV6-3	TRBJ1-5	CASSLGRILNQPQHF
TRBV30	TRBJ2-3	CASPGLGSDTQYF
TRBV28	TRBJ2-5	CASSFRTPQETQYF
TRBV20-1	TRBJ2-7	CSAAHRGRAYGQYF
TRBV30	TRBJ2-5	CAWSVPGLASQETQYF
TRBV11-1	TRBJ2-1	CASGRGLAGGLRVGYNEQFF
TRBV27	TRBJ2-1	CASSPGTSGRMEFF
TRBV20-1	TRBJ2-7	CSVELGGRGNDEQYF
TRBV10-3	TRBJ1-2	CAISETFGYTF
TRBV29-1	TRBJ2-1	CSVGRRLAGHNEQFF
TRBV12-3/TRBV12-4	TRBJ2-7	CASSFGIGDRGLYEQYF
TRBV5-4	TRBJ2-1	CASSLGQGGVEQFF
TRBV5-5	TRBJ1-2	CASSIGQGIDYGYTF
TRBV20-1	TRBJ1-6	CSAGGAAYNSPLHF
TRBV7-9	TRBJ2-2	CAIPDSSGPPDTGELFF
TRBV20-1	TRBJ1-3	CSASFPGNTIYF
TRBV6-5	TRBJ2-1	CASSKKREGMYNEQFF
TRBV20-1	TRBJ2-1	CSAAVEHRSSYNEQFF
TRBV6-6	TRBJ2-1	CASSITSGEQFF
TRBV12-3/TRBV12-4	TRBJ1-1	CASSFTAMNTEAFF
TRBV12-3/TRBV12-4	TRBJ1-3	CASSFGQGVLNTIYF
TRBV27	TRBJ2-5	CPSYLRPDQETQYF
TRBV12-3/TRBV12-4	TRBJ2-5	CASSIRARAKVGGTQYF
TRBV24-1	TRBJ2-1	CATSDRATGGYEQFF
TRBV28	TRBJ2-1	CASSLPLQGSGGSSYNEQFF
TRBV10-2	TRBJ1-1	CASNPSTGPNTEAFF
TRBV7-2	TRBJ1-5	CASSLQGAGQPQHF
TRBV7-9	TRBJ2-1	CASSPYSGRASYNEQFF
TRBV24-1	TRBJ2-3	CATSDPSWDTQYF